Below are 2 T cell receptor beta chains sequenced from a single sample in a study of T cells in Graves' hyperthyroidism and ophthalmopathy. The CDR3 regions of TCR beta were amplified from RNA transcripts. HTBI primers drove first-round RT-PCR of the TCR CDR3. TCRdb re-analysed the multiplex PCR reads in MiXCR, keeping a single row per CDR3 protein. The sample lists hundreds of thousands of distinct CDR3 sequences, around 40% occurring once. The sequencing sample was made of blood. These receptor sequences come from a woman between 40 and 55 years old with Graves' hyperthyroidism.

For the CDR3, the DNA is TGTGCCAGCAGCTTATGGGAGGGCCATGAGCAGTACTTC. The encoded protein is CASSLWEGHEQYF. The chain couples TRBV7-8 to TRBJ2-7, with 7 bases identical to TRBD2. The germline V gene has CDR1 SGHVS and CDR2 FQNEAQ. J gave up 7 bases and V 2 bases, and 5 bases lay outside the gene matches. The CDR3 is 13 amino acids.

In this sample, this clonotype turned up a few times. CDR3 amino acids: CAISGGPDTGELFF. CDR3 in DNA: TGTGCCATCAGTGGTGGCCCTGACACCGGGGAGCTGTTTTTT. This chain joins TRBV10-3 and TRBJ2-2; D is undetermined. V lost 4 bases, J lost 3 bases, and 9 bases lay in between. CDR1 is ENHRY and CDR2 is SYGVKD in the germline V gene. This CDR3 has 14 residues.